The entry below describes one TCR beta chain. There are 16 residues in the CDR3. CDR1 and CDR2 from the germline V gene are SGHDT and YYEEEE. V dropped 4 bases and J dropped 4; count of bases not matched to a gene: 12. The data originate from a study of control samples from healthy donors and cancer patients. This table comes from immunoSEQ multiplex PCR, and its TCRdb copy is limited to in-frame clones, with some not included. The table has 75,000 to 95,000 clones, roughly 91% seen once. The material sequenced was PBMCs. The TCR was taken from a woman aged 45-59 years with colorectal cancer. V usage is TRBV5-6 and J usage is TRBJ1-1; 8 positions match TRBD1. The CDR3, as DNA: TGTGCCAGCAGCCAGGGCTGGACAGGGCAAGGCACTGAAGCTTTCTTT. As protein: CASSQGWTGQGTEAFF.